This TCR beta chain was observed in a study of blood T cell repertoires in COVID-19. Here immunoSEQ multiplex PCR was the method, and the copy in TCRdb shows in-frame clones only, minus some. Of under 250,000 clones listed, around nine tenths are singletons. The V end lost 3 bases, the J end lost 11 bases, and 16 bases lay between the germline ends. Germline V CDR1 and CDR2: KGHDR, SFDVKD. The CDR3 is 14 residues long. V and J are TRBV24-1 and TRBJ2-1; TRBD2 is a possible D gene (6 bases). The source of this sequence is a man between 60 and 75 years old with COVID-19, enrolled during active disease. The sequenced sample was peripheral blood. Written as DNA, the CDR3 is TGTGCCACCAGTGATCCCCGGACGGGCGGGAAGCAGTTCTTC. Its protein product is CATSDPRTGGKQFF.